This passage covers 7 T cell receptor beta chains from one sample sequenced in a study of cytomegalovirus exposure and HLA in healthy donors. 13 Jbeta primers and 60 Vbeta primers were used for the PCR. Here immunoSEQ multiplex PCR was the method, and the copy in TCRdb shows in-frame clones only, minus some. The sample lists around 150,000 clones, 75% to 80% occurring once. Sample: PBMCs. The receptors here all came from a man between 18 and 29 years old in good health and CMV-seronegative.

The chain joins TRBV2 to TRBJ2-2; 10 nucleotides match TRBD2. V gave up 7 bases and J gave up 5 bases; unmatched junction bases: 7. CDR1 is SNHLY and CDR2 is FYNNEI in the germline V gene. The CDR3 is 15 residues long. The CDR3 loop reads CASIPLLAGTGELFF. The CDR3 DNA is TGTGCCAGCATCCCGTTACTAGCGGGAACCGGGGAGCTGTTTTTT.

The V call is TRBV18, the J call TRBJ1-2; TRBD1 matches 7 bases. The V segment lost 0 bases and the J segment 1 base; nucleotides outside the gene matches: 8. The germline V gene encodes CDR1 KGHSH and CDR2 LQKENI. This CDR3 region has 17 residues. CDR3 sequence: CASSPPTGLPINYGYTF. The CDR3 DNA is TGTGCCAGCTCACCACCGACAGGGCTCCCCATTAACTATGGCTACACCTTC.

This clone was recorded once. The V and J genes are TRBV29-1 and TRBJ1-1, with 12 bases fitting TRBD1. V lost 7 bases to trimming and J lost 4 bases; unmatched junction nucleotides: 4. Germline CDR1 is SQVTM and CDR2 is ANQGSEA. The CDR3 is 13 residues long. Here the CDR3 DNA reads TGCAGCGCAGGGACAGGGGGCCTCACTGAAGCTTTCTTT. Amino acids: CSAGTGGLTEAFF.

This sequence joins TRBV6-6 and TRBJ2-5; 7 positions match TRBD1. Germline loops: CDR1 MNHNY, CDR2 SVGAGI (reference sequence). V lost 4 bases, J lost 4 bases, and 6 bases stayed unmatched. The CDR3 loop spans 14 amino acids. The CDR3 sequence is CASSFEGAGETQYF. In DNA, the CDR3 is TGTGCCAGCAGTTTCGAGGGGGCTGGAGAGACCCAGTACTTC.

The chain combines TRBV7-3 with TRBJ1-6; D is ambiguous. The germline V gene has CDR1 SGHTA and CDR2 FQGTGA. The V gene lost 1 base and the J gene lost 9 bases, with 10 bases spanning the gap. This CDR3 comprises 14 residues. The CDR3 DNA sequence: TGTGCCAGCAGCTTAAATAGTGTTGGTTCACCCCTCCACTTT. Its protein product is CASSLNSVGSPLHF. Based on the CDR3 plus reference TRBV7-3 and TRBJ1-6, the full variable domain is GAGVSQTPSNKVTEKGKYVELRCDPISGHTALYWYRQSLGQGPEFLIYFQGTGAADDSGLPNDRFFAVRPEGSVSTLKIQRTERGDSAVYLCASSLNSVGSPLHFGNGTRLTVT.

The CDR3 DNA sequence: TGCGCCAGCACTGACCTAGATGCGGGACAGGGGGCCTACGAGCAGTACTTC. It yields the protein CASTDLDAGQGAYEQYF. The gene calls are TRBV10-2 and TRBJ2-7, with TRBD1 identical over 11 bases. CDR1 WSHSY and CDR2 SAAADI come from the germline V gene. The junction had 13 bases not matched to a gene; V was cut back by 7 bases and J by 2 bases. The CDR3 runs 17 residues.

This clone was observed a few times. This chain uses TRBV2 with TRBJ1-1; D gene ambiguous. The CDR3 contains 14 residues. V lost 3 bases to trimming and J lost 2 bases, with 10 bases between them. Germline lookup yields CDR1 SNHLY and CDR2 FYNNEI. The CDR3 region is CASSENQANTEAFF. CDR3 DNA: TGTGCCAGCAGTGAGAACCAGGCAAACACTGAAGCTTTCTTT.